Listed below are T cell receptor beta chains from one sample, sequenced in a study of shared clonotypes between healthy human individuals. The assay was immunoSEQ multiplex PCR, and TCRdb's table has in-frame clones only and misses some. The sample contains over a million clones, 70% to 80% of which appear only once. Sequenced input: memory CD4+ T cells sorted from blood. Receptors originate from a man between 18 and 35 years old in good health. Each CDR3 is given without its conserved first and last residue. A D gene is named only where the DNA matches it firmly.

>TRBV28|TRBD2
ASSFQPSGTKETQY
>TRBV5-8|-
ASSPIDRRYEQY
>TRBV7-8|-
ASSLIQVYNEQF
>TRBV5-1|-
ASSLEGSSYEQY
>TRBV7-9|-
ASSLEGYGGGTTGELF
>TRBV5-4|-
ASSSPSGRGEQY
>TRBV6-5|-
ASSYAPNYGYT
>TRBV23-1|-
ASSHSTGTNTEAF
>TRBV7-9|TRBD2
ASSTTSGWETQY
>TRBV27|TRBD1
ASSLRQGADTQY
>TRBV27|-
ASTLGGSGPYEQY
>TRBV5-1|-
ASSFGGNTGELF
>TRBV6-6|-
ASSPYGNTEAF
>TRBV5-4|TRBD2
ASSPGTSGRGDEQY
>TRBV30|-
AWSRGVATNEKLF
>TRBV5-6|-
ASSPGGRYEKLF
>TRBV5-1|-
ASRYGGDNTEAF
>TRBV11-3|-
ASSREGYYGYT
>TRBV18|TRBD1
ASSPGTGGSPLH
>TRBV10-3|-
ASLGDRGPTDTQY
>TRBV4-1|TRBD2
ASSHGTSVYNEQF
>TRBV12-5|-
ASGNPDPYEQY
>TRBV7-9|TRBD1
ASSPGQGGDTEAF
>TRBV7-9|-
ASSLAVGRPYGYT
>TRBV7-9|-
ASSRPLDSRGTEAF